The rows below give T cell receptor beta chains drawn from one sample of a study of early T cells in non-severe SARS-CoV-2 infection. From the 5' RACE reads, TCRdb called clonotypes with MiXCR, one entry per CDR3 protein. The sample holds around 56,000 distinct CDR3 sequences, roughly 7.8% seen once. Sample: whole blood, taken at baseline. The source is an adult who was a healthcare worker with PCR-confirmed SARS-CoV-2 infection or an uninfected control (not recorded which). Each CDR3 is given without its conserved first and last residue.

j_call: TRBJ2-7
v_call: TRBV7-6
cdr3_length: 12
cdr3_aa: ATSGTSGSYEQY

j_call: TRBJ2-7
v_call: TRBV5-1
cdr3_length: 18
cdr3_aa: ASSLRGGTDWTARSYEQY

j_call: TRBJ2-1
v_call: TRBV20-1
cdr3_length: 14
cdr3_aa: SARGTGTSTYNEQF

j_call: TRBJ1-5
v_call: TRBV6-2/TRBV6-3
cdr3_length: 12
cdr3_aa: ASSHAVGNQPQH

j_call: TRBJ2-1
v_call: TRBV29-1
cdr3_length: 12
cdr3_aa: SVWTGGSYNEQF

j_call: TRBJ2-7
v_call: TRBV28
cdr3_length: 12
cdr3_aa: ASSPGQGFYEQY

j_call: TRBJ1-5
v_call: TRBV27
cdr3_length: 13
cdr3_aa: ASSLLGTGHQPQH

j_call: TRBJ2-1
v_call: TRBV6-2/TRBV6-3
cdr3_length: 14
cdr3_aa: ASSPSTSGINNEQF

j_call: TRBJ1-3
v_call: TRBV2
cdr3_length: 13
cdr3_aa: ASSVTGGVGNTIY

j_call: TRBJ2-3
v_call: TRBV7-9
cdr3_length: 14
cdr3_aa: ASRLSRAKRKDTQY

j_call: TRBJ1-1
v_call: TRBV27
cdr3_length: 15
cdr3_aa: ASSLRGSAPSDTEAF

j_call: TRBJ2-1
v_call: TRBV3-1
cdr3_length: 15
cdr3_aa: ASSRDLAGGSYNEQF

j_call: TRBJ2-1
v_call: TRBV7-8
cdr3_length: 13
cdr3_aa: ASSLFGQGRNEQF

j_call: TRBJ2-1
v_call: TRBV20-1
cdr3_length: 16
cdr3_aa: SDPPLTAGTFSYNEQF

j_call: TRBJ2-7
v_call: TRBV4-3
cdr3_length: 13
cdr3_aa: ASSRRLAGASEQY

j_call: TRBJ2-7
v_call: TRBV7-9
cdr3_length: 13
cdr3_aa: ASSPRQPNSYEQY

j_call: TRBJ2-3
v_call: TRBV9
cdr3_length: 15
cdr3_aa: ASSETIAGGSTDTQY

j_call: TRBJ1-5
v_call: TRBV14
cdr3_length: 11
cdr3_aa: ASSQGPNQPQH

j_call: TRBJ1-6
v_call: TRBV6-2/TRBV6-3
cdr3_length: 9
cdr3_aa: ASRHDNRLH

j_call: TRBJ2-2
v_call: TRBV5-1
cdr3_length: 13
cdr3_aa: ASSGGISNTGELF

j_call: TRBJ2-7
v_call: TRBV25-1
cdr3_length: 12
cdr3_aa: ASTSAELSYEQY

j_call: TRBJ2-7
v_call: TRBV11-2
cdr3_length: 11
cdr3_aa: ASSFGGYGEQY

j_call: TRBJ2-1
v_call: TRBV29-1
cdr3_length: 13
cdr3_aa: SVIYGVWTYNEQF

j_call: TRBJ2-5
v_call: TRBV28
cdr3_length: 11
cdr3_aa: ASTRQGPETQY

j_call: TRBJ1-1
v_call: TRBV28
cdr3_length: 9
cdr3_aa: ATKSNTEAF

j_call: TRBJ1-1
v_call: TRBV12-3/TRBV12-4
cdr3_length: 13
cdr3_aa: ASSLDSRRGTEAF

j_call: TRBJ2-2
v_call: TRBV28
cdr3_length: 12
cdr3_aa: ASFGVERTGELF

j_call: TRBJ2-7
v_call: TRBV21-1
cdr3_length: 11
cdr3_aa: ASSTSPGTGRD

j_call: TRBJ2-1
v_call: TRBV7-2
cdr3_length: 9
cdr3_aa: ASSSGQGRF

j_call: TRBJ2-3
v_call: TRBV7-3
cdr3_length: 12
cdr3_aa: ASSLIAGADTQY

j_call: TRBJ2-2
v_call: TRBV2
cdr3_length: 11
cdr3_aa: ASTLGTFGELF

j_call: TRBJ2-6
v_call: TRBV7-3
cdr3_length: 13
cdr3_aa: ASSLGAPGANVLT

j_call: TRBJ1-4
v_call: TRBV30
cdr3_length: 12
cdr3_aa: AWSGQSLNEKLF

j_call: TRBJ2-3
v_call: TRBV28
cdr3_length: 15
cdr3_aa: ASSSTRVRPSTDTQY

j_call: TRBJ2-7
v_call: TRBV27
cdr3_length: 13
cdr3_aa: ASSPTGGRFYEQY

j_call: TRBJ2-1
v_call: TRBV29-1
cdr3_length: 13
cdr3_aa: SAGFLGYSYNEQF

j_call: TRBJ2-1
v_call: TRBV7-9
cdr3_length: 14
cdr3_aa: ASSLEWQGPYNEQF

j_call: TRBJ2-3
v_call: TRBV27
cdr3_length: 15
cdr3_aa: ASSLSGGPYGGDTQY

j_call: TRBJ2-7
v_call: TRBV4-2
cdr3_length: 11
cdr3_aa: ASSQELGYEQY

j_call: TRBJ2-6
v_call: TRBV6-5
cdr3_length: 15
cdr3_aa: ASSYTVHLSGANVLT

j_call: TRBJ1-5
v_call: TRBV23-1
cdr3_length: 12
cdr3_aa: ASPNGHGNQPQH

j_call: TRBJ1-4
v_call: TRBV20-1
cdr3_length: 12
cdr3_aa: SARAGQGNEKLF

j_call: TRBJ2-7
v_call: TRBV12-3/TRBV12-4
cdr3_length: 13
cdr3_aa: ASSPRWSESYEQY